This T cell receptor (beta chain) was captured in a study of cytomegalovirus exposure and HLA in healthy donors. Findings and limits, study-wide: Researchers counted 164 TCR beta chains as cytomegalovirus-associated. Earlier results showed most TCR beta V segments being productive about 87% or about 30% of the time.

It was with 60 Vbeta and 13 Jbeta primers that the PCR ran. Sequencing was performed with immunoSEQ multiplex PCR; in TCRdb, only in-frame clones are kept and a portion is missing. The table shows 150,000 to 250,000 clones, with around three quarters occurring only once. This clone appeared a few times. Its matching antigen is unknown. V lost 4 bases and J 0 bases, leaving 12 bases between the germline ends. The CDR3 is made up of 16 amino acids. Germline assignment: CDR1 SNHLY and CDR2 FYNNEI. Healthy individuals who donated bone marrow served as the donors. The rearrangement links TRBV2 to TRBJ2-2; D might be TRBD1 (5 bases). The TCR sequence derives from a man aged 25 to 45 in good health and CMV-seronegative. Material for sequencing was PBMCs. CDR3 region: CASSVETATNTGELFF. CDR3 nucleotides: TGTGCCAGCAGTGTAGAGACAGCCACGAACACCGGGGAGCTGTTTTTT.